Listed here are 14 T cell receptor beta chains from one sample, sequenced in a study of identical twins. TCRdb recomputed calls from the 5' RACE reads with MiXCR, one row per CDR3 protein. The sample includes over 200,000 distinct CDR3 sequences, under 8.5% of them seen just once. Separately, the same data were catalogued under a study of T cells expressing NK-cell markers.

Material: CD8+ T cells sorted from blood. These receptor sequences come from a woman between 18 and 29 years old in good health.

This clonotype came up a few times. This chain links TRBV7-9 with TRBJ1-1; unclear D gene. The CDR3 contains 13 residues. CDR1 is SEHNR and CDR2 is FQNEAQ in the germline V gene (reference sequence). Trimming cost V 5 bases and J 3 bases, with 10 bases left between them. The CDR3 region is CASSPNTDTEAFF. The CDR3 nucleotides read TGTGCCAGCAGCCCCAACACTGACACTGAAGCTTTCTTT.

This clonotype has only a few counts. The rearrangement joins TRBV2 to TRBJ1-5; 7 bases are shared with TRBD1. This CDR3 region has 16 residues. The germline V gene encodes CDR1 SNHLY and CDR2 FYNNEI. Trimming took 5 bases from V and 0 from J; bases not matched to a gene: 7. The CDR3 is CASSIGQVYSNQPQHF. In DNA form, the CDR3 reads TGTGCCAGCAGTATTGGACAGGTTTATAGCAATCAGCCCCAGCATTTT.

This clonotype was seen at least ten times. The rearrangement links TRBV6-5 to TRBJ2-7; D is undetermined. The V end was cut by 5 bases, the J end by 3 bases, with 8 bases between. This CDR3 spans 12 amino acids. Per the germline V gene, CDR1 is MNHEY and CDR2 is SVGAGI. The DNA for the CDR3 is TGTGCCAGCAGTGACTTAAGCTACGAGCAGTACTTC. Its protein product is CASSDLSYEQYF.

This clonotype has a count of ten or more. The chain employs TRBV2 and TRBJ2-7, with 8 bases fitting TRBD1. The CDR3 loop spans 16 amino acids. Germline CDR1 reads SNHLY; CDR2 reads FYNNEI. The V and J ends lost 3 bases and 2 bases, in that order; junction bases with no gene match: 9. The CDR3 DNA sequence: TGTGCCAGCAGTGACTCTAAGACAGGGGATACCTACGAGCAGTACTTC. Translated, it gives CASSDSKTGDTYEQYF. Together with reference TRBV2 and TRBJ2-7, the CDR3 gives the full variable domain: EPEVTQTPSHQVTQMGQEVILRCVPISNHLYFYWYRQILGQKVEFLVSFYNNEISEKSEIFDDQFSVERPDGSNFTLKIRSTKLEDSAMYFCASSDSKTGDTYEQYFGPGTRLTVT.

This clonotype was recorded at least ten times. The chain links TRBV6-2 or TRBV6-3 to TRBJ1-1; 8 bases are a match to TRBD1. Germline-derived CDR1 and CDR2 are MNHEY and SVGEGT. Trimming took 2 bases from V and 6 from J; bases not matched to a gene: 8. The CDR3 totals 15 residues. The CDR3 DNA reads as TGTGCCAGCAGTTACCCACCTCCAGGGGGCTCTGAAGCTTTCTTT. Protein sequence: CASSYPPPGGSEAFF.

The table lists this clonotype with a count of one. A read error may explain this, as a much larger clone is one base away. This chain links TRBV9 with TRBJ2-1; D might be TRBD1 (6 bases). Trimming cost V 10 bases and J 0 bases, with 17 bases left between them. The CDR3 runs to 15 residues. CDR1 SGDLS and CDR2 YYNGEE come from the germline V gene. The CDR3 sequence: CAGTLEGGSYNEQFF. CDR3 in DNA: TGTGCCGGCACCCTCGAAGGGGGCTCCTACAATGAGCAGTTCTTC. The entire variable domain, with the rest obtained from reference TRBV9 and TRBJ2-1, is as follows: DSGVTQTPKHLITATGQRVTLRCSPRSGDLSVYWYQQSLDQGLQFLIQYYNGEERAKGNILERFSAQQFPDLHSELNLSSLELGDSALYFCAGTLEGGSYNEQFFGPGTRLTVL.

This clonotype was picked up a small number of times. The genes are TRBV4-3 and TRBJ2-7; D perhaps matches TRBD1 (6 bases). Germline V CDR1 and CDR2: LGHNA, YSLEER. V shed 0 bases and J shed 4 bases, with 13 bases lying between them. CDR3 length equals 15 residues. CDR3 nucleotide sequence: TGCGCCAGCAGCCAAGACAGGGGCGACGTTTACGAGCAGTACTTC. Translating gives CASSQDRGDVYEQYF.

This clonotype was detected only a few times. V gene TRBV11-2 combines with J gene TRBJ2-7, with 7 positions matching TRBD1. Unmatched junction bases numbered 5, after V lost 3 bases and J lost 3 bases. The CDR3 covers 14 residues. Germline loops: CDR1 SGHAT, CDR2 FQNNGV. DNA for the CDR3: TGTGCCAGCAGCTTCGGACAGGATTTCTACGAGCAGTACTTC. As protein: CASSFGQDFYEQYF.

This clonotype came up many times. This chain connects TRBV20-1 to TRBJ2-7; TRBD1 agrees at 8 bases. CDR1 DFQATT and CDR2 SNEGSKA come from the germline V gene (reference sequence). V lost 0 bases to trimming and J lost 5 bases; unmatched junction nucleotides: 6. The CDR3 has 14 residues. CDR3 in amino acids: CSARDRTGNHEQYF. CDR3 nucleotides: TGCAGTGCTAGAGACCGGACAGGGAACCACGAGCAGTACTTC.

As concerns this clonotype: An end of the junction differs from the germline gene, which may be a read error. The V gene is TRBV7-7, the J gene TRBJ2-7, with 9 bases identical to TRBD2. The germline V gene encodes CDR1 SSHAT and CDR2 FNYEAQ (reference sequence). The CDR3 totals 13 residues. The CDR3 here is CASSLAGDYEQYF. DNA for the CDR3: TGTGCTAGCAGCTTAGCGGGGGACTACGAGCAGTACTTC.

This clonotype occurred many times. CDR3 residues: CASSQDHASGTLEQYF. The CDR3 coding sequence is TGTGCCAGCAGCCAAGATCACGCTAGCGGGACCCTCGAGCAGTACTTC. The chain links TRBV4-2 to TRBJ2-7, with 9 bases that match TRBD2. This CDR3 region has 16 residues. Germline V lookup: CDR1 LGHNA, CDR2 YNFKEQ. The J segment lost 6 bases and the V segment lost 0 bases, leaving 9 bases of the junction unmatched.

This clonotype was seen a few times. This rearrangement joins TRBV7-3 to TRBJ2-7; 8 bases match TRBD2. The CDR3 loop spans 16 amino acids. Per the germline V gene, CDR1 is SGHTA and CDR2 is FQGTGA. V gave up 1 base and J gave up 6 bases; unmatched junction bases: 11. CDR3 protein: CASSLKRGGANCEQYF. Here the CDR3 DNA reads TGTGCCAGCAGCTTAAAACGGGGGGGAGCCAATTGCGAGCAGTACTTC.

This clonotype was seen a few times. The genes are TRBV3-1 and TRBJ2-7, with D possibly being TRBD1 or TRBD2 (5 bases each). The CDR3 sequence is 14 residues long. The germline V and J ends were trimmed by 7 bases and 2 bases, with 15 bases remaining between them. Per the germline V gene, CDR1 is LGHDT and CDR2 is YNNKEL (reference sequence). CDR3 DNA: TGTGCCAGCACCCAGGGAGACACGGCCTACGAGCAGTACTTC. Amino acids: CASTQGDTAYEQYF.

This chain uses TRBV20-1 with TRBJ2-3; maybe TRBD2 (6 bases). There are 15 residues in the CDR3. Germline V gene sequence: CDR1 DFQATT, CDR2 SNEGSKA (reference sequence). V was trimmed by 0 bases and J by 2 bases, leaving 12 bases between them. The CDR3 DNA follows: TGCAGTGCTAGAGACATTAGCGGTTTCACAGATACGCAGTATTTT. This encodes CSARDISGFTDTQYF.